Presented here are 19 T cell receptor beta chains from one specimen sequenced in a study of patients and donors after allogeneic stem cell transplantation. Using its own MiXCR run on the RT-PCR reads, TCRdb lists one record per CDR3 protein. The sample yields about a million distinct CDR3 sequences, around 17% seen once. Sequenced material: blood, either unsorted or a sorted T cell fraction (not recorded which). The receptor source for this set is a human donor who was either an allogeneic HSCT recipient or a stem cell or donor lymphocyte infusion donor (not recorded which). It is not recorded whose cells these are; they may come from a transplant donor.

There are a few counts of this clonotype. J is TRBJ2-7 and V is TRBV6-1, with D perhaps matching TRBD2 (5 bases). Trimming removed 6 bases at V and 2 bases at J, with 14 bases between. This CDR3 comprises 14 residues. CDR1 and CDR2 (germline): MNHNS, SASEGT. The CDR3 protein is CASSPARGTYEQYF. CDR3 in DNA: TGTGCCAGCAGCCCCGCCCGGGGAACCTACGAGCAGTACTTC.

This chain connects TRBV20-1 to TRBJ2-7, with TRBD1 matching 8 bases. The germline V gene has CDR1 DFQATT and CDR2 SNEGSKA (reference sequence). J was trimmed by 3 bases and V by 1 base; bases with no gene match: 8. The CDR3 sequence is 15 residues long. For the CDR3, the DNA is TGCAGTGCTAGAGTCGGACAGGGAAAGGTCTACGAGCAGTACTTC. Amino acids: CSARVGQGKVYEQYF.

This clonotype was observed a few times. The chain combines TRBV7-2 with TRBJ2-1; the match to TRBD1 covers 7 bases. J was trimmed by 5 bases and V by 5 bases; bases with no gene match: 12. CDR1 is SGHTA and CDR2 is FQGNSA in the germline V gene. The CDR3 extends over 16 amino acids. The CDR3 DNA reads TGTGCCAGCAGCGCGGACAGGCCCCTATTTCACAATGAGCAGTTCTTC. It specifies CASSADRPLFHNEQFF.

V and J are TRBV20-1 and TRBJ2-5; D remains ambiguous. The length of the CDR3 is 12 residues. Germline V gives CDR1 DFQATT, CDR2 SNEGSKA (reference sequence). The V and J ends lost 6 bases and 4 bases respectively, with 12 bases between them. CDR3 coding DNA: TGCAGTGCAACCGAGACCAGAGAGACCCAGTACTTC. Translation gives CSATETRETQYF.

This clonotype was seen ten or more times. The gene calls are TRBV12-3 or TRBV12-4 and TRBJ2-1; D unclear. V lost 6 bases and J lost 6, with 6 bases in between. The CDR3 consists of 11 residues. CDR3: CASRLINEQFF. The CDR3 DNA is TGTGCCAGCAGGTTGATCAATGAGCAGTTCTTC.

The J gene is TRBJ1-1, the V gene TRBV11-2, with D unresolved. CDR1 and CDR2 (germline): SGHAT, FQNNGV. CDR3 size: 13 residues. V was pared by 2 bases and J by 3 bases, with 7 bases between. CDR3 protein: CASSLNGDTEAFF. The CDR3 bases are TGTGCCAGCAGCTTAAACGGGGACACTGAAGCTTTCTTT.

This clonotype came up a few times. This chain links TRBV6-5 with TRBJ1-5; D is unresolved. CDR1 is MNHEY, CDR2 SVGAGI, per germline. This CDR3 is built from 17 residues. V lost 0 bases, J lost 7 bases, and 19 bases lay in between. The CDR3 reads CASSYSTVMGAGQPQHF. The CDR3 coding sequence is TGTGCCAGCAGTTACTCGACGGTCATGGGTGCGGGCCAGCCCCAGCATTTT.

The genes are TRBV9 and TRBJ2-2; D tentatively reads TRBD1 or TRBD2 (5 bases each). Germline V gene data show CDR1 as SGDLS and CDR2 as YYNGEE. Trimming stripped 5 bases from V and 6 bases from J, with 11 bases between. This CDR3 is 13 amino acids long. This CDR3 is CASRLEGSGELFF. In DNA, the CDR3 is TGTGCCAGCAGACTAGAGGGGTCCGGGGAGCTGTTTTTT.

J is TRBJ1-6 and V is TRBV9; 10 bases are shared with TRBD1. The CDR3 is 16 residues long. Germline CDR1 and CDR2: SGDLS and YYNGEE. J gave up 7 bases and V 2 bases, and 6 bases lay outside the gene matches. The CDR3, as DNA: TGTGCCAGCAGCGTGGGCGACAGGGGGCTAAATTCACCCCTCCACTTT. Translated: CASSVGDRGLNSPLHF.

This clonotype has just a few counts. The DNA of the CDR3 is TGCAGTGCTAGGAACGCAGGGGGGGCACTCTCCGGGGAGCTGTTTTTT. Amino acid sequence: CSARNAGGALSGELFF. This rearrangement joins TRBV20-1 to TRBJ2-2; TRBD1 or TRBD2 may be the D gene (7 bases each). Per germline, CDR1 DFQATT and CDR2 SNEGSKA (reference sequence). The ends were cut back, 3 bases at V and 6 bases at J, with 20 bases in the middle. CDR3 length: 16 amino acids.

This clonotype was picked up a small number of times. V usage is TRBV20-1 and J usage is TRBJ1-5; D is possibly TRBD1 (5 bases). V was clipped by 0 bases and J by 7 bases, with 13 bases between them. CDR1 and CDR2 from the germline V gene are DFQATT and SNEGSKA (reference sequence). The CDR3 spans 14 residues. The CDR3 loop is CSARDGQGGQPQHF. The CDR3 region has the DNA TGCAGTGCTAGAGATGGGCAGGGAGGCCAGCCCCAGCATTTT.

This clonotype has a handful of counts. The chain links TRBV4-1 to TRBJ2-7, with no clear D. V gave up 0 bases and J gave up 0 bases, with 9 bases separating them. This CDR3 has 15 residues. Germline CDR1 reads MGHRA; CDR2 reads YSYEKL. The CDR3 DNA sequence: TGCGCCAGCAGCCAAGATGGGTCATCCTCCTACGAGCAGTACTTC. Its translation: CASSQDGSSSYEQYF.

This chain connects TRBV9 to TRBJ2-3; the D is unclear. The CDR3 runs to 14 residues. Germline CDR1 and CDR2: SGDLS and YYNGEE. V was shortened by 3 bases and J by 1 base, with 9 bases between the two germline ends. The CDR3 protein is CASSARTRTDTQYF. The CDR3 nucleotides read TGTGCCAGCAGCGCCAGAACCCGCACAGATACGCAGTATTTT.

There are a few counts of this clonotype. The V call is TRBV4-2, the J call TRBJ2-2; D is ambiguous. The CDR3 is made up of 18 amino acids. The germline V gene encodes CDR1 LGHNA and CDR2 YNFKEQ. V gave up 0 bases and J gave up 4 bases, with 18 bases separating them. The CDR3 sequence: CASSQDRKAQPGTGELFF. CDR3 in DNA: TGTGCCAGCAGCCAAGATAGAAAGGCCCAGCCAGGCACCGGGGAGCTGTTTTTT.

This clonotype appeared many times. The rearrangement links TRBV5-1 to TRBJ2-7; a weak D match, TRBD2 (5 bases). Germline-derived CDR1 and CDR2 are SGHRS and YFSETQ. The CDR3 runs to 13 residues. V shed 0 bases and J shed 3 bases, with 7 bases lying between them. The CDR3 nucleotides read TGCGCCAGCAGCTTGGGACGGGACTACGAGCAGTACTTC. This sequence encodes CASSLGRDYEQYF.

The V and J genes are TRBV11-1 and TRBJ2-5, with D maybe TRBD2 (6 bases). This CDR3 contains 19 residues. Trimming removed 0 bases from V and 0 bases from J, with 20 bases in between. The germline gives CDR1 SGHAT, CDR2 FQDESV (reference sequence). CDR3 sequence reads: CASSLAPPTRRAYQETQYF. As DNA, the CDR3 is TGTGCCAGCAGCTTAGCCCCCCCGACTAGGCGGGCGTACCAAGAGACCCAGTACTTC.

The J gene is TRBJ2-7, the V gene TRBV21-1; whether TRBD1, the table's D call, matches the DNA was not checked. TRBV21-1 is a known pseudogene. The CDR3 consists of 14 residues. The chain's CDR3 is CASSKRAVGDEQYF. CDR3 DNA sequence: TGTGCCAGCAGCAAAAGGGCTGTAGGGGACGAGCAGTACTTC.

The chain couples TRBV20-1 to TRBJ2-7; tentatively, D is TRBD2 (6 bases). The CDR3 length is 15 residues. Trimming cost V 3 bases and J 0 bases, with 15 bases left between them. Germline V gives CDR1 DFQATT, CDR2 SNEGSKA (reference sequence). CDR3 amino acids: CSASGRDSGSYEQYF. CDR3 bases: TGCAGTGCTAGTGGGCGGGATTCAGGCTCCTACGAGCAGTACTTC.

This sequence joins TRBV7-2 and TRBJ2-7; D not resolved. V lost 3 bases, J lost 5 bases, and 17 bases lay in between. CDR3 length: 15 residues. Germline V gives CDR1 SGHTA, CDR2 FQGNSA. CDR3 bases: TGTGCCAGCAGCTTCCGAGTATCAACCCCCGACGAGCAGTACTTC. It codes for CASSFRVSTPDEQYF.